These T cell receptor beta chains were read from a single sample in a study of T cell repertoires in cytomegalovirus infection. TCRdb redid the calling of the reads with MiXCR, one entry per CDR3 protein. This table holds nearly 450,000 distinct CDR3 sequences, under 40% found once. Sequenced input: PBMCs. These TCRs come from a human donor in good health (CMV status not recorded). Some clones in this sample may be carry-over from other donors' samples. Both conserved end residues are part of each CDR3. Some rows have no size entry. The others give once, few or many, or a class for an expanded clone.

abundance: many
v_gene: TRBV7-2
CDR3aa: CASTERTHPLDTQYF

abundance: .
v_gene: TRBV7-9
CDR3aa: CASSSQTGITEAFF

abundance: few
v_gene: TRBV29-1
CDR3aa: CSVKTATIPTRTSYNEQFF

abundance: many
v_gene: TRBV7-2
CDR3aa: CASSLGRGPQETQYF

abundance: few
v_gene: TRBV12-3/TRBV12-4
CDR3aa: CASSPQTNNSPLHF

abundance: .
v_gene: TRBV20-1
CDR3aa: CSARLAGGIYEQYF

abundance: .
v_gene: TRBV6-6
CDR3aa: CASSRVGLQSSGANVLTF

abundance: .
v_gene: TRBV10-3
CDR3aa: CAISDPGQVSEQYF

abundance: once
v_gene: TRBV6-1
CDR3aa: CASSKTGGDKEQFF

abundance: many
v_gene: TRBV12-3/TRBV12-4
CDR3aa: CASSPGPVNEAFF

abundance: many
v_gene: TRBV19
CDR3aa: CASSRAIGFHTQYF

abundance: .
v_gene: TRBV29-1
CDR3aa: CSVERDRGLEQFF

abundance: many
v_gene: TRBV7-6
CDR3aa: CASSKNVGTGAYEQYF

abundance: .
v_gene: TRBV12-3/TRBV12-4
CDR3aa: CASSLSVGTGELFF